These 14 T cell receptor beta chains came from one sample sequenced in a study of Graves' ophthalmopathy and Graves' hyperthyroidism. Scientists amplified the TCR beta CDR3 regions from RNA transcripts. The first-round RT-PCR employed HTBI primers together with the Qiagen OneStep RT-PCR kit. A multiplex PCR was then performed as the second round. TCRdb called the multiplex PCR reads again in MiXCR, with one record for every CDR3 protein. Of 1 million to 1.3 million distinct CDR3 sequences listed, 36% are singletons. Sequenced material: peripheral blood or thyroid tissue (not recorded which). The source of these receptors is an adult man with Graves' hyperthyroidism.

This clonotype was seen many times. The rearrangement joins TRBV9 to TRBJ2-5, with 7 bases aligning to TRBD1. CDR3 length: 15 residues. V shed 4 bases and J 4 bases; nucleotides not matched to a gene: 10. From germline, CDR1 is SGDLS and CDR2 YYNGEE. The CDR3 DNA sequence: TGTGCCAGCAGCCCACCGGGACAGAGCGGAGAGACCCAGTACTTC. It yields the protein CASSPPGQSGETQYF.

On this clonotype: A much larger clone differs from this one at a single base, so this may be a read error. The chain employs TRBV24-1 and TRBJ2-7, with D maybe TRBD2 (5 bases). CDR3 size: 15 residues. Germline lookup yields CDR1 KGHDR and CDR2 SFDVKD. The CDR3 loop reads CAASDFEGEGYEQYF. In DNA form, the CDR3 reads TGTGCCGCCAGTGATTTTGAGGGAGAGGGTTACGAGCAGTACTTC.

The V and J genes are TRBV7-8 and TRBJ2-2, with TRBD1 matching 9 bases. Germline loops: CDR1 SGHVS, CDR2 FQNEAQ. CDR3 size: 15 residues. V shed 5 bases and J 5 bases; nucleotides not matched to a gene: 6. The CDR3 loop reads CASSPRDRVTGELFF. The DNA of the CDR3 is TGTGCCAGCAGCCCCCGGGACAGGGTAACCGGGGAGCTGTTTTTT.

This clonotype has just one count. The DNA of the CDR3 is TGTGCCAGCAGAGCTGGACAGGGGCAAGAGACCCAGTACTTC. This sequence encodes CASRAGQGQETQYF. J is TRBJ2-5 and V is TRBV28; 9 positions agree with TRBD1. CDR1 and CDR2 from the germline V gene are MDHEN and SYDVKM. The trim removed 6 bases at V and 2 bases at J, leaving 4 bases unmatched. CDR3 length equals 14 residues.

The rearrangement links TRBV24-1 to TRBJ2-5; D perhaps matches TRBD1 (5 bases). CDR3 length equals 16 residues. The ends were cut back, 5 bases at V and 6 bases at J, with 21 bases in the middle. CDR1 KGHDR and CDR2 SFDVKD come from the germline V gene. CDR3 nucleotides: TGTGCCACCAGTGCCCGAGTGGGTGCAGGGCCGAAGACCCAGTACTTC. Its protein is CATSARVGAGPKTQYF.

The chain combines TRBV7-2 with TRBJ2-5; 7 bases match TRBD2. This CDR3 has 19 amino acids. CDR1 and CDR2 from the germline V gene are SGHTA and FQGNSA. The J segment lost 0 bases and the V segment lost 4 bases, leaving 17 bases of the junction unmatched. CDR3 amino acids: CASSSYGRTSEGNQETQYF. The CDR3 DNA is TGTGCCAGCAGCTCCTATGGAAGAACTAGCGAGGGAAACCAAGAGACCCAGTACTTC.

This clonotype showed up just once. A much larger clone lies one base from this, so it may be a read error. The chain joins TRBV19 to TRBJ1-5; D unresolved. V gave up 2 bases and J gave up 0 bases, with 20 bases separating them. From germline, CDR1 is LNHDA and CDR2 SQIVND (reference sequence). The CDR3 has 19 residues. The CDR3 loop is CASSIRRTEVAHSNQPQHF. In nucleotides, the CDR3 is TGTGCCAGTAGTATAAGGAGGACGGAGGTGGCCCATAGCAATCAGCCCCAGCATTTT. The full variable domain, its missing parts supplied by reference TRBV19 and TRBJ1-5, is DGGITQSPKYLFRKEGQNVTLSCEQNLNHDAMYWYRQDPGQGLRLIYYSQIVNDFQKGDIAEGYSVSREKKESFPLTVTSAQKNPTAFYLCASSIRRTEVAHSNQPQHFGDGTRLSIL.

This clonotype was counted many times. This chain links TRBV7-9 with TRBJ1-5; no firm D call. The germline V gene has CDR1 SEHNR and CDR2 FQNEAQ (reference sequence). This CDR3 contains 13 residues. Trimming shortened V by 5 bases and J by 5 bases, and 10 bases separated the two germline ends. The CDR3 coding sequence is TGTGCCAGCAGCCCCCGAGTGGATCAGCCCCAGCATTTT. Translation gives CASSPRVDQPQHF.

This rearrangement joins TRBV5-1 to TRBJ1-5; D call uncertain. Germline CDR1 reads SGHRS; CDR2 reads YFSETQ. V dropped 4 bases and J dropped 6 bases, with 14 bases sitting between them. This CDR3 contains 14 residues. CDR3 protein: CASSPDFMGQPQHF. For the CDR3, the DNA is TGCGCCAGCAGCCCGGACTTCATGGGTCAGCCCCAGCATTTT.

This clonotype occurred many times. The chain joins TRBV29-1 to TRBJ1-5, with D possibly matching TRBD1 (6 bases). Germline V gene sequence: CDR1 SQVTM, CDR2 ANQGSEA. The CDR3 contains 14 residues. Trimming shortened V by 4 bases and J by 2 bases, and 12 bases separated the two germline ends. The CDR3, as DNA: TGCAGCGTTGTATCCGGGGGCGGCAATCAGCCCCAGCATTTT. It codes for CSVVSGGGNQPQHF.

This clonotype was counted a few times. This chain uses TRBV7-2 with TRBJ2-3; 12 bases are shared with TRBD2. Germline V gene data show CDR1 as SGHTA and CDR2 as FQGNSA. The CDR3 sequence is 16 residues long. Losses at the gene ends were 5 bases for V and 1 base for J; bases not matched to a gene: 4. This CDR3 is CASSRLAGVGTDTQYF. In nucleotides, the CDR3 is TGTGCCAGCAGCCGACTAGCGGGGGTGGGCACAGATACGCAGTATTTT.

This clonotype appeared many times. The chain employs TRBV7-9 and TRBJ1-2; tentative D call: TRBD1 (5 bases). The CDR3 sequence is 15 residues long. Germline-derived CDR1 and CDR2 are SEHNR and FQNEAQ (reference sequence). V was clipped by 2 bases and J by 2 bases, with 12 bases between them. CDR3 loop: CASSLRTNENYGYTF. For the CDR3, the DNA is TGTGCCAGCAGCTTAAGGACAAACGAAAACTATGGCTACACCTTC.

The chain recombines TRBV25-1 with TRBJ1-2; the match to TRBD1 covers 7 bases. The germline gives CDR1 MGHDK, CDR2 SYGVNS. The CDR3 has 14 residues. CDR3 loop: CARRQGGPDYGYTF. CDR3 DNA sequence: TGTGCTAGACGACAGGGCGGGCCGGACTATGGCTACACCTTC.

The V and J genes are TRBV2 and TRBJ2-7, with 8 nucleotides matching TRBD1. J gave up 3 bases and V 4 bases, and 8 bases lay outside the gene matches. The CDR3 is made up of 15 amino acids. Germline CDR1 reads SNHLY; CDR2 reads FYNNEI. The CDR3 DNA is TGTGCCAGCAGTGGGACAGGGATTCGAAACTACGAGCAGTACTTC. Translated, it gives CASSGTGIRNYEQYF.